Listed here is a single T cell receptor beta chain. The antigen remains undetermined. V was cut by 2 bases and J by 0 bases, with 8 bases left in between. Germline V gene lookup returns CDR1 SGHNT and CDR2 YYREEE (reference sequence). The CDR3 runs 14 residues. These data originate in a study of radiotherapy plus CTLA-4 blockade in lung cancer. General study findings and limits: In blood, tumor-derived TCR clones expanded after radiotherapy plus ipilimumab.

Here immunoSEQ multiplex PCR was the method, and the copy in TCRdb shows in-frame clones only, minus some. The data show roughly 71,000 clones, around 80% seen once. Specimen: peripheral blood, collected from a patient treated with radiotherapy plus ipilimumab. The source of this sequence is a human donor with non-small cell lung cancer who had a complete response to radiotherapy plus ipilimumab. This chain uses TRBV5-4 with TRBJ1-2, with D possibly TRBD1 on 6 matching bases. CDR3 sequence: CASSFDRTNYGYTF. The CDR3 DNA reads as TGTGCCAGCAGCTTTGACAGGACTAACTATGGCTACACCTTC.